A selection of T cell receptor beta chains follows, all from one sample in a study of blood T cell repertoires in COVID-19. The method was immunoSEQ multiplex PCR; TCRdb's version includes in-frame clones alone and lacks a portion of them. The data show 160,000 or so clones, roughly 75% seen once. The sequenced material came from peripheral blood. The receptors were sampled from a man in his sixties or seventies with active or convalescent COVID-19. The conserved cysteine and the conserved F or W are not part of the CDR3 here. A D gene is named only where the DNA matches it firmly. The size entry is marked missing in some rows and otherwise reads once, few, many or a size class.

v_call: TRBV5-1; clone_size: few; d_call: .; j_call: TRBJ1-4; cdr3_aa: ASSPLPTDRNEKLF
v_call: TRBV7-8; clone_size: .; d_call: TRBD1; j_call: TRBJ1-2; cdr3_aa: ASSVRQGSYGYT
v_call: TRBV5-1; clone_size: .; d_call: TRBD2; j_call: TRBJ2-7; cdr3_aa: ASSLAIGLAYEQY
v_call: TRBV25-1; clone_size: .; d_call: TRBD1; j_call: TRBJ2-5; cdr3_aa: ASSFGQAQETQY
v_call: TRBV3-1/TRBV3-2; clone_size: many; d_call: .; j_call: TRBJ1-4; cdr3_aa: ASSQSPQGKANEKLF
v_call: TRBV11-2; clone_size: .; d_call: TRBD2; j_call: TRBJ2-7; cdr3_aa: ASSARGLPSYEQY
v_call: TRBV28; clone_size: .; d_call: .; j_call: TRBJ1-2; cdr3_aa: ASSRGTTTSYGYT
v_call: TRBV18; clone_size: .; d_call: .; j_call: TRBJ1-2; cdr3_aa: ASSPPWRGYYGYT
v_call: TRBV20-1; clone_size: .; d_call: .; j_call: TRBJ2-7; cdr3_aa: SATRSYEQY
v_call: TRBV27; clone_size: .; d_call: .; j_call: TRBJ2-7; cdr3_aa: ASSKNTYEQY
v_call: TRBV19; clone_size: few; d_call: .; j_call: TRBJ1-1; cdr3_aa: ASSIEGTTEAF
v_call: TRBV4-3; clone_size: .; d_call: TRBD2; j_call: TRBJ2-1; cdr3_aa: ASSPSLASGGGQRDEQF
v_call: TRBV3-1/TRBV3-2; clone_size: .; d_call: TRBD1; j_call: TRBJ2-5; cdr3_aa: ASSQGGTDQETQY
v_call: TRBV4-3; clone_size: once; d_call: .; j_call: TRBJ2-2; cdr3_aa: ASSQETGTRELF
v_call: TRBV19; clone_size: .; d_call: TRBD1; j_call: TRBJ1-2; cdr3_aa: ASSPQGAHGYT
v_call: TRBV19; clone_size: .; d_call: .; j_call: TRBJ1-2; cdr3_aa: ATRGDGYT
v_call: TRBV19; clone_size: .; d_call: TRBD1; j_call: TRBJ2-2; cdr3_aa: ASNSPGGPRVGELF
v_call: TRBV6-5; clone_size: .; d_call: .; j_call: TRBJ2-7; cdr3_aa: ASRTSYEQY
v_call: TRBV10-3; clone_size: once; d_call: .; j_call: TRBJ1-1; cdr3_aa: ATQTLPQGNTEAF
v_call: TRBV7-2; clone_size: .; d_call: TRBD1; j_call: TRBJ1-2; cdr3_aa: ASSLGGTGGYGYT
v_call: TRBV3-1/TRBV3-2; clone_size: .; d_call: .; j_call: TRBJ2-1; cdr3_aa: ASSHPERGNEQF
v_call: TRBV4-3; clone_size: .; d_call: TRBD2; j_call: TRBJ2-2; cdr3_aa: ASSQGGGWNTGELF
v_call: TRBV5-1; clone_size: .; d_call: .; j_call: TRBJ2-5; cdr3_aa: ASYPGTRGGETQY
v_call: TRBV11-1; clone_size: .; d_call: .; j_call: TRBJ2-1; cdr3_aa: ASSRGPQRYEQF
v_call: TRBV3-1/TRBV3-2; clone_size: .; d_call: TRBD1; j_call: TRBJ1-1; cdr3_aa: ASRSTGGRSNPVEAF
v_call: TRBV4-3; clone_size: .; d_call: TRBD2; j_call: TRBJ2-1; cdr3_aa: ASSLGTSADPEQF
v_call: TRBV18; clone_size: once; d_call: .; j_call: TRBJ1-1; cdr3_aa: ASSPVSNTEAF
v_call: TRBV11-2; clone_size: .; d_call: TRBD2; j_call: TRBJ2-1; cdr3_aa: ASSLGLAAYNEQF
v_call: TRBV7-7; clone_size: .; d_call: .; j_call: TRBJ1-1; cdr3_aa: ASSENREGIAF
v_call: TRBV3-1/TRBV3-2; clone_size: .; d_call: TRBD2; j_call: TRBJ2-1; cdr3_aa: ASSQPWEGPNEQF
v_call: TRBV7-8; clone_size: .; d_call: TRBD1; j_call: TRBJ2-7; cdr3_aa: ASSLGGRGNYEQY
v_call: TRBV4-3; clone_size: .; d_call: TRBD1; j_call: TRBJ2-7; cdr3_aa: ASRPYVTGKNSEQY
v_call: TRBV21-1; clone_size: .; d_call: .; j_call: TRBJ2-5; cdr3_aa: ASSTRETQY
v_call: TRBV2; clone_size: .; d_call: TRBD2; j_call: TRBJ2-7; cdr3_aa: ASSERLADYEQY
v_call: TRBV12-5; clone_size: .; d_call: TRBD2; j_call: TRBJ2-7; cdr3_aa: ASGLVRGASGTPAYEQY
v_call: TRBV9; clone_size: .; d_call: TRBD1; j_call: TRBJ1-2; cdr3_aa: ASSAPGTGYGYT
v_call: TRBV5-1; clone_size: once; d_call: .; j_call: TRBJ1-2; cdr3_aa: ASSLEQASYT
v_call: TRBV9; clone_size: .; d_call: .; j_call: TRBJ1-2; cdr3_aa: ASSVTDNLRSYT
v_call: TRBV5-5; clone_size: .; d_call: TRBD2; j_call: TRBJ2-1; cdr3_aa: ASSILTSPEQF
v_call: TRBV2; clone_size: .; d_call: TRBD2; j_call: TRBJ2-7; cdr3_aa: ASSTGGEQY
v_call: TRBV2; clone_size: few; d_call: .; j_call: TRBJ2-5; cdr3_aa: ASSGQAQETQY
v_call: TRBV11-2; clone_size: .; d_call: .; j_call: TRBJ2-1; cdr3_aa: ASSWGLGQRNEQF
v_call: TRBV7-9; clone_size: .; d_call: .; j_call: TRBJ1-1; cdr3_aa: ASSRISGGNGAEAF
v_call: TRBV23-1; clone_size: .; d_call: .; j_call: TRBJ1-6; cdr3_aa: ASSPLSRRAKSSYNSPLH
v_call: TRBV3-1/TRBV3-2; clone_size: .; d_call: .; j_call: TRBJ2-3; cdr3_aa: ASSPPGTDTQY
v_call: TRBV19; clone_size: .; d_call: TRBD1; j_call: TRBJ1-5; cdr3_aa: ASREQGNAEDQPQH
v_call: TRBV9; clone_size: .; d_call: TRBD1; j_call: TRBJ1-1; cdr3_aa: ASSVGTANTEAF
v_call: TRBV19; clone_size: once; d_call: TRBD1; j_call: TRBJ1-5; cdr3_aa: ASSTNRGSGQPQH
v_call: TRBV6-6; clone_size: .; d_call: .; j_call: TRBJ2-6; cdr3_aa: ASSPSRYSGANVLT
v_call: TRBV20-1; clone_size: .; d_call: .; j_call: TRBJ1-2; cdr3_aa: SAVINYGYT
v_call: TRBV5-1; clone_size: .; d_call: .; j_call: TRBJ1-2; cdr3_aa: ASSVGGLYNYGYT
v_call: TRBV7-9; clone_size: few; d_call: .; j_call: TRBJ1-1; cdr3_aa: ASSLIASSTEAF
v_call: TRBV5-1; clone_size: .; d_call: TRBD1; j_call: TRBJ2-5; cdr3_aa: ASSSGSGTGGKTQY
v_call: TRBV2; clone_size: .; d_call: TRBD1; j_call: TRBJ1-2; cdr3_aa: ASSLNPGTAYT
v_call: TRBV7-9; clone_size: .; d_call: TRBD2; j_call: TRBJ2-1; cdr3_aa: ASSPRTSGSSYNEQF
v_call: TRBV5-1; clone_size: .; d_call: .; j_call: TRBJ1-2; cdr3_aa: ASSLGPMVWTDYGYT
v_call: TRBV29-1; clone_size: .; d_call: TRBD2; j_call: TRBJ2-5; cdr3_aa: SVVGGFKTQY
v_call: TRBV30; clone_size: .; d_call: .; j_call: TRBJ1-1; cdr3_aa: AWSRDTEAF
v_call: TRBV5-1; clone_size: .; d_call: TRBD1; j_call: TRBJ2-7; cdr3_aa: ASSPTGVYEQY
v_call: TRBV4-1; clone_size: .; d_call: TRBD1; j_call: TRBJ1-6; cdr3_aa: ASSQGQGDSPLH